The sequence of this TCR beta chain was determined in a study of CD8 T cells in ankylosing spondylitis. Points on this clonotype: Antigen specificity is unknown.

Each CDR3 protein is one row after TCRdb ran MiXCR on the 5' RACE reads. The sample shows under 950,000 distinct CDR3 sequences, 19% of them seen only once. Study-wide points: Blood from ankylosing spondylitis patients appeared to carry a characteristic eight-variant TCR beta motif.

V was cut by 5 bases and J by 5 bases, with 16 bases left in between. The CDR3 has 15 amino acids. CDR1 and CDR2 from the germline V gene are LGHNA and YNFKEQ. V is TRBV4-2 and J is TRBJ2-1; perhaps TRBD1 as D (6 bases). The receptor was derived from a male donor with ankylosing spondylitis. Sequenced sample: blood, either unsorted or a sorted T cell fraction (not recorded which). CDR3 loop: CASSDAGDHNNEQFF. The CDR3 nucleotides are TGTGCCAGCAGCGACGCAGGGGATCACAACAATGAGCAGTTCTTC.